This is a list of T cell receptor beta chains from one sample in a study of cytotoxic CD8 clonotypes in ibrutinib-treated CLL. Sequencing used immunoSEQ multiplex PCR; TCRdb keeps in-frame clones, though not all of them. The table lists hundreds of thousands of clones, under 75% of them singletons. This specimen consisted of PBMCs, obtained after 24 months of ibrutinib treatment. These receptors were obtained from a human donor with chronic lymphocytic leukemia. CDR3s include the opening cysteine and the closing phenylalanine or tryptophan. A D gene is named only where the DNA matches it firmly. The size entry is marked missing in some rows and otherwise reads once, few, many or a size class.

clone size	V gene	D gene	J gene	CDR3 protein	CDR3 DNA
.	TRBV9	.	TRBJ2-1	CASSVVLAGNEEQFF	TGTGCCAGCAGCGTAGTGCTTGCAGGCAATGAGGAGCAGTTCTTC
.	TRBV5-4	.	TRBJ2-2	CASSLVRDHTGELFF	TGTGCCAGCAGCTTGGTGCGGGACCACACCGGGGAGCTGTTTTTT
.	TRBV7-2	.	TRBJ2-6	CASSFRSGANVLTF	TGTGCCAGCAGCTTTCGCTCTGGGGCCAACGTCCTGACTTTC
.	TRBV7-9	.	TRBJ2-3	CASSPTHGVSTDTQYF	TGTGCCAGCAGCCCTACCCATGGCGTTAGCACAGATACGCAGTATTTT
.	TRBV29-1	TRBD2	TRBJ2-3	CSVEDLGEGYYTDTQYF	TGCAGCGTTGAAGATTTGGGGGAGGGGTACTACACAGATACGCAGTATTTT
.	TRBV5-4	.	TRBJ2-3	CASSVQAQGGTDTQYF	TGTGCCAGCAGCGTCCAGGCCCAGGGAGGCACAGATACGCAGTATTTT
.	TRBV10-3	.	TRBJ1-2	CAISESNGTPGYTF	TGTGCCATCAGTGAGTCGAACGGCACACCCGGCTACACCTTC
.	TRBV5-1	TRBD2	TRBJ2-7	CASSREPSGRAYEQYF	TGCGCCAGCAGCAGGGAGCCTAGCGGGAGGGCCTACGAGCAGTACTTC
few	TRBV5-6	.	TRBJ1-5	CASSFRGNSNQPQHF	TGTGCCAGCAGCTTTCGAGGGAATAGCAATCAGCCCCAGCATTTT
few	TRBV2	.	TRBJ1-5	CASQGSLYSNQPQHF	TGTGCCAGTCAGGGTTCTCTCTATAGCAATCAGCCCCAGCATTTT
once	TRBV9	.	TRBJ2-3	CASSLREYTDTQYF	TGTGCCAGCAGCCTAAGGGAGTACACAGATACGCAGTATTTT
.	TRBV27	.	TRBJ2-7	CASRPPRSSYEQYF	TGTGCCAGCAGACCACCAAGGAGCTCCTACGAGCAGTACTTC
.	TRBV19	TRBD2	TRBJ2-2	CANLRWTSGRPYTGELFF	TGTGCCAATCTCCGATGGACTAGCGGGAGGCCGTACACCGGGGAGCTGTTTTTT
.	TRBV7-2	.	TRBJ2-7	CASSSRPADAYEQYF	TGTGCCAGCAGCTCCCGCCCGGCGGATGCCTACGAGCAGTACTTC
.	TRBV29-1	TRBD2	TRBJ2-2	CSARGEGANTGELFF	TGCAGCGCCCGGGGGGAGGGCGCGAACACCGGGGAGCTGTTTTTT